This T cell receptor beta chain was captured by sequencing in a study of cytomegalovirus exposure and HLA in healthy donors. Regarding the study as a whole: One variant, a missense change in DCLRE1C, was linked in a later analysis to TCR beta V- and J-gene trimming.

It was with 60 Vbeta and 13 Jbeta primers that the PCR ran. Sequenced by immunoSEQ multiplex PCR; TCRdb stores in-frame clones only, minus some. This table lists under 120,000 clones. Though probably carrying unrecorded immune exposures, donors were nominally healthy at sampling. Of note for this clone: Antigen unknown.

The receptor's source is a man aged 50-60 years in good health and CMV-seronegative. Material: PBMCs.

This CDR3 reads CIPRAGTEAFF. For the CDR3, the DNA is TGCATCCCCCGTGCGGGAACTGAAGCTTTCTTT. The rearrangement joins TRBV20-1 to TRBJ1-1; D gene ambiguous. CDR3 length: 11 amino acids. CDR1 and CDR2 (germline): DFQATT, SNEGSKA (reference sequence).